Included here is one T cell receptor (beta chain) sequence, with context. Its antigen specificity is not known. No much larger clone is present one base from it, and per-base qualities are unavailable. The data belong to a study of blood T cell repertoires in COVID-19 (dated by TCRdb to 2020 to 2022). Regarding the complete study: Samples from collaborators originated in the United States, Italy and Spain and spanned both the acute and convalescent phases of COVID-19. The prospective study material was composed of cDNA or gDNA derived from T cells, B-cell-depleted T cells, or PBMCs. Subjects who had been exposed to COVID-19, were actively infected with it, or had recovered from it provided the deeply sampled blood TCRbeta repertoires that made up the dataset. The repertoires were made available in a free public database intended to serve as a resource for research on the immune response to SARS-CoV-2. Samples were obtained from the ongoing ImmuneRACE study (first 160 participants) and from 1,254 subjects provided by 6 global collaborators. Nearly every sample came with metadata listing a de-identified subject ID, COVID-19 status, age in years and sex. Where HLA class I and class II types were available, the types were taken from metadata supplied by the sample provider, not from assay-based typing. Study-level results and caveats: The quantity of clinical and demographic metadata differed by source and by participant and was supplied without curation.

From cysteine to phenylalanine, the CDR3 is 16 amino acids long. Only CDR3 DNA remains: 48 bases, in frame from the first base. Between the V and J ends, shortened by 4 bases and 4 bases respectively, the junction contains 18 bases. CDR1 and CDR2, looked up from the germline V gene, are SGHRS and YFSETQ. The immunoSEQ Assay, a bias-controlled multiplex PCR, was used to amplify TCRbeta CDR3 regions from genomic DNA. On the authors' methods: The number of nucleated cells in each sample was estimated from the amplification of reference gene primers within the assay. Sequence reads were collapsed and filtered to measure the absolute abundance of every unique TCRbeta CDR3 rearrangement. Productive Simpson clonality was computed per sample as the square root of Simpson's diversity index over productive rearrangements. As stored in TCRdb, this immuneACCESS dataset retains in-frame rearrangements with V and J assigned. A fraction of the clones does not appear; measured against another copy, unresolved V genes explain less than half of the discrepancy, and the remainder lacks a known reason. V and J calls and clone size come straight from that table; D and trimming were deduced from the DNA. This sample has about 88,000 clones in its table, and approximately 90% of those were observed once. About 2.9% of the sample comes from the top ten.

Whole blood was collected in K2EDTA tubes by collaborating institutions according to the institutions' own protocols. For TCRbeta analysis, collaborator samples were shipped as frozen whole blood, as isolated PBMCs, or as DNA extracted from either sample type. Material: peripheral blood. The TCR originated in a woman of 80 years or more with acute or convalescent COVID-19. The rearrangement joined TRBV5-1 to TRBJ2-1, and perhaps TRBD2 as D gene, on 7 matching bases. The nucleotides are TGCGCCAGCAGCACCGACCCCGAGGGGGGGTACAATGAGCAGTTCTTC. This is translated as CASSTDPEGGYNEQFF.